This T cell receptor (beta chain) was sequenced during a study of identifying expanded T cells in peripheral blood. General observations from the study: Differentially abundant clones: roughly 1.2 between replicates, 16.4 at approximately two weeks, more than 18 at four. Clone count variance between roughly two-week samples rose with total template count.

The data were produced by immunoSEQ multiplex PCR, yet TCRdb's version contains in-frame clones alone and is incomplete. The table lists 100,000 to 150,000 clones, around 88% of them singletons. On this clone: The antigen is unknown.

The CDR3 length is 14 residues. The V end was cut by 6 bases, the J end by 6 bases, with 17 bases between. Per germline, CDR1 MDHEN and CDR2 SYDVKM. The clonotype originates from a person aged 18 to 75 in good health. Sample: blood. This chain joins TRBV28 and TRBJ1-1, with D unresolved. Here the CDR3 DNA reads TGTGCCAGCAGCGAACAAGGAATAGTCCCTGAAGCTTTCTTT. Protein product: CASSEQGIVPEAFF.